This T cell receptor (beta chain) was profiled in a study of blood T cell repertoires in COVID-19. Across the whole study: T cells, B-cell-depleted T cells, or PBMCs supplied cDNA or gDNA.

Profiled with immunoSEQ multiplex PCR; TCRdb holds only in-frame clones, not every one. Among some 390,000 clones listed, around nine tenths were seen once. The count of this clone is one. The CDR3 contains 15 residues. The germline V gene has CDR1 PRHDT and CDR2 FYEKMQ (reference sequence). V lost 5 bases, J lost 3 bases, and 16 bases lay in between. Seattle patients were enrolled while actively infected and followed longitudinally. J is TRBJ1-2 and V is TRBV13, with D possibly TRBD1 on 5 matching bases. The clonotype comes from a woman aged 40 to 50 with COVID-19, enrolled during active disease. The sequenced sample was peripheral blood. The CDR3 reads CASSRQSWGDYGYTF. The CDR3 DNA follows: TGTGCCAGCAGCAGGCAGTCTTGGGGGGACTATGGCTACACCTTC.